This TCR beta chain came from a study of blood T cells in healthy people across ages. With a J-beta primer mix and a sample-barcoded 5' primer, a second PCR ran about 6 to 11 cycles. Researchers report that a template-switch adaptor with 12 random nucleotides tagged each cDNA molecule. TCRdb itself ran the 5' RACE reads through MiXCR, one entry per CDR3 protein. Of about 760,000 distinct CDR3 sequences detected, about 25% appear once; the ten largest clones hold 8% to 10%. The CDR3 covers 18 residues. Germline CDR1 SNHLY, CDR2 FYNNEI. Trimming removed 3 bases from V and 6 bases from J; junction bases left unmatched: 15. These same records also appear under a second study, on T cells of mothers and their children.

The sequence was obtained from a boy younger than 18 in good health. The sequenced sample was blood. This chain uses TRBV2 with TRBJ2-1; TRBD2 aligns across 9 bases. CDR3 DNA: TGTGCCAGCAGTGACCTAACGACGGGACTAGCCATTCTCAATGAGCAGTTCTTC. Its protein product is CASSDLTTGLAILNEQFF. Full variable domain (outside the CDR3, taken from reference TRBV2 and TRBJ2-1): EPEVTQTPSHQVTQMGQEVILRCVPISNHLYFYWYRQILGQKVEFLVSFYNNEISEKSEIFDDQFSVERPDGSNFTLKIRSTKLEDSAMYFCASSDLTTGLAILNEQFFGPGTRLTVL.